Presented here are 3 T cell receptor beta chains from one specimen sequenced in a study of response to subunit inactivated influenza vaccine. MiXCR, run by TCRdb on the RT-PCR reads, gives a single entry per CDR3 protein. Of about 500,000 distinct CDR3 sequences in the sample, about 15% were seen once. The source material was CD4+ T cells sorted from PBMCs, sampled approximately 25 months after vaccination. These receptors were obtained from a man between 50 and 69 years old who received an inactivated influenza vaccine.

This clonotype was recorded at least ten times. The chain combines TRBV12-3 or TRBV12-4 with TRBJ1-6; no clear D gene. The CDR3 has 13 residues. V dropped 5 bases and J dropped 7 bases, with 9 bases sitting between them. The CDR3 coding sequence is TGTGCCAGCAGTCGTGGTCGGAATTCACCCCTCCACTTT. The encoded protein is CASSRGRNSPLHF.

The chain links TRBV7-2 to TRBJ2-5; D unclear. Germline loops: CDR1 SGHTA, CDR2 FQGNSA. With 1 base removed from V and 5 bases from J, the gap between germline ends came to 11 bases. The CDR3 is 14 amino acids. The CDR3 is CASSLVVGIETQYF. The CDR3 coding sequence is TGTGCCAGCAGCTTAGTGGTGGGGATCGAGACCCAGTACTTC.

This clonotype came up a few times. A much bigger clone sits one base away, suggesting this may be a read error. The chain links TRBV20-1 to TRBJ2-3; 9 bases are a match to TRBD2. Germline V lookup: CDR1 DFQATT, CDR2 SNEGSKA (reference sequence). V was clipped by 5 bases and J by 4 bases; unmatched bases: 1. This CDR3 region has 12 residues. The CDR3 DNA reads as TGCAGTGCTGGGACTAGCCCAGATACGCAGTATTTT. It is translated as CSAGTSPDTQYF.